This T cell receptor beta chain was documented in a study of cytomegalovirus exposure and HLA in healthy donors. V dropped 4 bases and J dropped 3; count of bases not matched to a gene: 7. From germline, CDR1 is SGHDT and CDR2 YYEEEE. The CDR3 contains 14 residues. Amplification used 60 Vbeta primers and 13 Jbeta primers. Using immunoSEQ multiplex PCR, the repertoire was profiled, and TCRdb retains in-frame clones only, with some absent. This sample has approximately 110,000 clones, with 55% to 65% found just once. This clone has only a few counts. This clonotype was sampled from a woman under 40 in good health and CMV-seronegative. The sequencing input was PBMCs. The chain carries TRBV5-6 and TRBJ2-7; 7 positions match TRBD2. The CDR3 is CASSLSGGVYEQYF. CDR3 DNA: TGTGCCAGCAGCCTGAGTGGGGGGGTCTACGAGCAGTACTTC.